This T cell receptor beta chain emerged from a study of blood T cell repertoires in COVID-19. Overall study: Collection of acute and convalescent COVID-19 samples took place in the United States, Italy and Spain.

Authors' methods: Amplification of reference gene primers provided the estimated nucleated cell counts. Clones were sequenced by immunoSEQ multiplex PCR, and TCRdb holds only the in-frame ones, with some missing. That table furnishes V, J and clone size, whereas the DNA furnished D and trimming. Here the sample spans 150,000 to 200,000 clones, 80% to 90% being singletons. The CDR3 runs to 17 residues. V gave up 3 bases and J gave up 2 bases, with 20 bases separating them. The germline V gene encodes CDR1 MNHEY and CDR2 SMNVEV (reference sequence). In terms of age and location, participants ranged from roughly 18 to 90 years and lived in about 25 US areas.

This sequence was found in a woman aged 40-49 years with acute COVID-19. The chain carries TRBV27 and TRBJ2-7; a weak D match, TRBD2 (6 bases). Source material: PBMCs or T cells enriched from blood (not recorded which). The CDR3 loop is CASSFTRPTGDPYEQYF. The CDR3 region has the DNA TGTGCCAGCAGTTTTACCCGTCCTACGGGGGACCCCTACGAGCAGTACTTC.